The clone carrying this T cell receptor beta chain was observed at least ten times. TCRdb called the 5' RACE reads again in MiXCR, with one record for every CDR3 protein. The sample gives 45,000 or so distinct CDR3 sequences, around 6.6% of which show up once; about 0.8% is in the top ten. This entry belongs to a study of T-cell memory formation after mild COVID-19. For the study at large: Largely donor-specific sequence clusters came from a couple of donors.

The V end lost 4 bases, the J end lost 2 bases, and 10 bases lay between the germline ends. The germline CDR1 and CDR2 sequences are SQVTM and ANQGSEA. This CDR3 is built from 13 residues. This receptor was identified in an adult who had mild COVID-19 (a few samples of this study predate the infection). Cell type and time point are not known. This rearrangement joins TRBV29-1 to TRBJ2-3, with D unresolved. Sequencing used PBMCs or a T cell subset sorted from them (not recorded which). In DNA form, the CDR3 reads TGCAGCGTTGCGGTCAGGTACACAGATACGCAGTATTTT. Its translation: CSVAVRYTDTQYF.